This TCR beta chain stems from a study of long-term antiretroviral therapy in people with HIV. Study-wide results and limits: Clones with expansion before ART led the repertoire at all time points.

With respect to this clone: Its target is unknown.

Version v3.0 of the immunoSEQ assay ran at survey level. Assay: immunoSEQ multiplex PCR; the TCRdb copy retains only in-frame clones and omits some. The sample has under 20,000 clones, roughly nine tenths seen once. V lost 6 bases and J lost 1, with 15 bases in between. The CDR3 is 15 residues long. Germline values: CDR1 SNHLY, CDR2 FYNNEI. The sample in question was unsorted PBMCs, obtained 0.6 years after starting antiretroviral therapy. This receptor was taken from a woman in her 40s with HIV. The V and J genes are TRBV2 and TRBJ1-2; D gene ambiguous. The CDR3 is CASREGGNFNYGYTF. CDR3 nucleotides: TGTGCCAGCAGGGAGGGAGGGAACTTTAACTATGGCTACACCTTC. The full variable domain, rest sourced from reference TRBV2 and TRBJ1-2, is EPEVTQTPSHQVTQMGQEVILRCVPISNHLYFYWYRQILGQKVEFLVSFYNNEISEKSEIFDDQFSVERPDGSNFTLKIRSTKLEDSAMYFCASREGGNFNYGYTFGSGTRLTVV.